This is a list of T cell receptor beta chains from one sample in a study of blood T cell repertoires in COVID-19. TCRdb's copy holds only in-frame clones and misses some; the assay was immunoSEQ multiplex PCR. The sample yields about 230,000 clones, approximately 87% seen once. The source material was peripheral blood. All receptors come from a woman in her 70s with active or convalescent COVID-19. The CDR3 runs from the conserved cysteine through the conserved F or W. A D gene is named only where the DNA matches it firmly. A row's size may be missing; if present it is once, few, many or a size class.

abundance	v_gene	d_gene	j_gene	CDR3aa	CDR3nt
few	TRBV10-3	-	TRBJ1-2	CAISHGTPNYGYTF	TGTGCCATCAGCCACGGGACACCCAACTATGGCTACACCTTC
-	TRBV9	-	TRBJ1-2	CASSLRQGPQGYTF	TGTGCCAGCAGCTTGAGGCAGGGCCCCCAGGGCTACACCTTC
-	TRBV7-2	TRBD1	TRBJ1-1	CASSLGQGFTEAFF	TGTGCCAGCAGCCTGGGACAGGGTTTCACTGAAGCTTTCTTT
-	TRBV29-1	-	TRBJ1-1	CSARTGLTEAFF	TGCAGCGCTAGAACAGGGTTAACTGAAGCTTTCTTT
-	TRBV27	-	TRBJ2-7	CASSLNRDSYEQYF	TGTGCCAGCAGCTTGAACAGGGACTCCTACGAGCAGTACTTC
-	TRBV9	TRBD2	TRBJ2-1	CASSPRLAGGIYNEQFF	TGTGCCAGCAGCCCCCGGCTAGCGGGGGGGATCTACAATGAGCAGTTCTTC
-	TRBV15	TRBD2	TRBJ2-1	CATSRGLAGQGSRFF	TGTGCCACCAGCAGGGGACTAGCGGGACAGGGGAGCAGGTTCTTC
-	TRBV3-1/TRBV3-2	-	TRBJ2-5	CASSQRGGETQYF	TGTGCCAGCAGCCAAAGGGGGGGGGAGACCCAGTACTTC
-	TRBV1	-	TRBJ1-5	CTSSQVPEEVPEGQPQHF	TGCACCAGCAGCCAAGTCCCCGAGGAGGTCCCTGAGGGTCAGCCCCAGCATTTT
-	TRBV5-6	-	TRBJ2-3	CASSLDPVADTQYF	TGTGCCAGCAGCTTGGATCCAGTGGCAGATACGCAGTATTTT
-	TRBV5-1	TRBD1	TRBJ1-4	CASSLVPGQHNEKLFF	TGCGCCAGCAGCTTGGTTCCGGGACAGCATAATGAAAAACTGTTTTTT
once	TRBV4-1	-	TRBJ1-1	CASSQGFGRGHNTEAFF	TGCGCCAGCAGCCAAGGATTTGGGAGGGGACACAACACTGAAGCTTTCTTT
-	TRBV12-3/TRBV12-4	TRBD1	TRBJ1-2	CASSFDRGRRYTF	TGTGCCAGCAGCTTCGACAGGGGGCGACGCTACACCTTC
-	TRBV30	TRBD1	TRBJ2-7	CAWSPKGAREQYF	TGTGCCTGGAGCCCAAAGGGGGCTCGGGAGCAGTACTTC
-	TRBV19	-	TRBJ2-7	CASSIVSRGVEQYF	TGTGCCAGTAGTATAGTTAGTCGGGGAGTCGAGCAGTACTTC
-	TRBV6-5	-	TRBJ1-4	CASSRVGGANEKLFF	TGTGCCAGCAGTCGGGTGGGGGGGGCTAATGAAAAACTGTTTTTT
-	TRBV7-7	-	TRBJ2-3	CASSLSGTDTQYF	TGTGCTAGCAGCTTATCGGGGACAGATACGCAGTATTTT
-	TRBV7-3	-	TRBJ2-1	CASSPLASTYNEQFF	TGTGCCAGCAGCCCACTGGCTAGCACCTACAATGAGCAGTTCTTC
-	TRBV9	-	TRBJ1-4	CASSVALGVLEEKLFF	TGTGCCAGCAGCGTAGCCCTAGGGGTTCTAGAGGAAAAACTGTTTTTT
once	TRBV5-6	-	TRBJ2-2	CASSLHNTGELFF	TGTGCCAGCAGCTTGCATAACACCGGGGAGCTGTTTTTT
-	TRBV2	TRBD1	TRBJ1-6	CASRTGSPYNSPLHF	TGTGCCAGCCGGACAGGGTCCCCCTATAATTCACCCCTCCACTTT
-	TRBV6-2/TRBV6-3	TRBD1	TRBJ1-1	CASSSRTTGGTEAFF	TGTGCCAGCAGTTCCCGAACTACAGGGGGCACTGAAGCTTTCTTT
-	TRBV10-3	TRBD2	TRBJ2-1	CATTGTNSYNEQFF	TGTGCCACCACCGGGACTAACTCCTACAATGAGCAGTTCTTC
-	TRBV2	TRBD1	TRBJ2-2	CASSEDRATGELFF	TGTGCCAGCAGCGAGGACAGGGCCACCGGGGAGCTGTTTTTT
-	TRBV6-4	TRBD2	TRBJ2-3	CASSELAGSTDTQYF	TGTGCCAGCAGTGAACTAGCGGGGAGCACAGATACGCAGTATTTT
-	TRBV18	-	TRBJ2-1	CASSWGAGYNEQFF	TGTGCCAGTTCCTGGGGCGCGGGGTACAATGAGCAGTTCTTC
-	TRBV20-1	-	TRBJ2-3	CSARAGSTQYF	TGCAGTGCTAGGGCCGGGAGTACGCAGTATTTT
-	TRBV5-1	-	TRBJ2-2	CASSSTPNTGELFF	TGCGCCAGCAGCTCCACTCCGAACACCGGGGAGCTGTTTTTT
-	TRBV19	-	TRBJ2-1	CASSIGLENYNEQFF	TGTGCCAGTAGTATTGGTCTAGAGAACTACAATGAGCAGTTCTTC
-	TRBV27	-	TRBJ1-4	CASSGSQLNEKLFF	TGTGCCAGCAGTGGGAGTCAACTTAATGAAAAACTGTTTTTT
once	TRBV13	TRBD2	TRBJ2-3	CASSLGLAGGPDTQYF	TGTGCCAGCAGCTTAGGACTAGCGGGAGGGCCGGATACGCAGTATTTT
few	TRBV6-6	TRBD1	TRBJ1-3	CASSFGGTGSGNTIYF	TGTGCCAGCAGCTTTGGGGGGACAGGGTCTGGAAACACCATATATTTT
once	TRBV5-1	TRBD1	TRBJ1-2	CASSLQIGGTGTDYGYTF	TGCGCCAGCAGCTTGCAAATCGGGGGCACAGGGACAGACTATGGCTACACCTTC
once	TRBV12-3/TRBV12-4	-	TRBJ2-2	CASSSGELFF	TGTGCCAGCAGTTCAGGGGAGCTGTTTTTT
-	TRBV28	TRBD1	TRBJ1-2	CASSFPAQGAAYGYTF	TGTGCCAGCAGTTTCCCTGCGCAGGGGGCGGCCTATGGCTACACCTTC
-	TRBV6-2/TRBV6-3	TRBD1	TRBJ1-1	CASRPTGGEGTEAFF	TGTGCCAGCAGACCTACAGGGGGCGAGGGCACTGAAGCTTTCTTT
-	TRBV5-1	TRBD1	TRBJ2-7	CASSSGDSSYEQYF	TGCGCCAGCAGCTCAGGGGACAGCTCCTACGAGCAGTACTTC
-	TRBV10-3	-	TRBJ1-1	CAIRAVMNTEAFF	TGTGCCATCAGGGCAGTTATGAACACTGAAGCTTTCTTT
few	TRBV3-1/TRBV3-2	TRBD1	TRBJ2-3	CASSPPTGLTDTQYF	TGTGCCAGCAGCCCACCGACAGGGCTCACAGATACGCAGTATTTT
-	TRBV28	-	TRBJ1-2	CASSFGEGNYGYTF	TGTGCCAGCAGTTTCGGGGAAGGGAACTATGGCTACACCTTC